The T cell receptor (beta chain) described here comes from a study of post-analysis software for immune sequencing data. Notes on the study in general: Four or five TRBV segments (TRBV5-6, TRBV5-1 and TRBV20-1 among them) occurred more frequently in patients than in controls. By F measure, samples from a shared preparation batch strongly co-clustered.

Sequencing libraries made from TCR beta cDNA carried unique molecular identifiers. TCRdb processed the PCR reads anew with MiXCR; each CDR3 protein has one entry. The table lists fewer than 850,000 distinct CDR3 sequences, just under 30% of them singletons, with more than 0.55% in the top ten. There are 19 residues in the CDR3. Between the trimmed V and J ends, which lost 2 bases and 0 bases, there was a span of 21 bases. CDR1 and CDR2 (germline): MGHRA, YSYEKL. Concerning this clonotype: The antigen remains unidentified.

The chain carries TRBV4-1 and TRBJ2-3; D possibly corresponds to TRBD2 (6 bases). Sample: blood. The TCR was taken from a girl aged 5-17 years with multiple sclerosis. CDR3 DNA: TGCGCCAGCAGCCAACAGCAATCCCCGGGACTGATAAGCACAGATACGCAGTATTTT. This encodes CASSQQQSPGLISTDTQYF.